Following are 19 T cell receptor beta chains from one sample sequenced in a study of T-cell reconstitution after alpha-beta-depleted transplantation in children. Preparation of the TCRbeta library involved a method that used unique molecular identifiers. TCRdb passed the PCR reads through MiXCR, listing each CDR3 protein once. The sample records 610,000 or so distinct CDR3 sequences, 25% to 30% being singletons. Source: PBMCs, taken before TCRalphabeta/CD19-depleted stem cell transplant. Every receptor here comes from a boy under three years old with Wiskott-Aldrich syndrome, due to receive a stem cell transplant.

J is TRBJ2-1 and V is TRBV20-1; TRBD2 matches at 9 bases. Germline CDR1 DFQATT, CDR2 SNEGSKA (reference sequence). This CDR3 has 18 residues. The V gene end was trimmed by 0 bases and the J gene end by 9 bases; junction bases not matched to a gene: 18. CDR3 nucleotide sequence: TGCAGTGCTAGAGATCTTACGACTAGCGGCCCCCAAAGCAGTGAGCAGTTCTTC. Residues: CSARDLTTSGPQSSEQFF.

At least ten counts were recorded for this clonotype. The V call is TRBV10-3, the J call TRBJ1-4; D is possibly TRBD1 (6 bases). The CDR3 extends over 17 amino acids. The V gene lost 0 bases and the J gene lost 1 base, with 12 bases spanning the gap. Germline CDR1 and CDR2: ENHRY and SYGVKD. In nucleotides, the CDR3 is TGTGCCATCAGTGAGTCGGGGGGGCCTGGAACTAATGAAAAACTGTTTTTT. It specifies CAISESGGPGTNEKLFF.

J is TRBJ2-1 and V is TRBV5-1; the D is unclear. The CDR3 extends over 12 amino acids. The germline CDR1 and CDR2 sequences are SGHRS and YFSETQ. V was pared by 1 base and J by 8 bases, with 7 bases between. CDR3 region: CASSLPTDEQFF. CDR3 sequence (DNA): TGCGCCAGCAGCTTGCCTACGGATGAGCAGTTCTTC. The full variable domain, its missing parts supplied by reference TRBV5-1 and TRBJ2-1, is KAGVTQTPRYLIKTRGQQVTLSCSPISGHRSVSWYQQTPGQGLQFLFEYFSETQRNKGNFPGRFSGRQFSNSRSEMNVSTLELGDSALYLCASSLPTDEQFFGPGTRLTVL.

This clonotype was detected a few times. The CDR3 DNA reads as TGCGCCAGCAGCTCCGCGGGACAGCCTAACGAGCAGTACTTC. The encoded protein is CASSSAGQPNEQYF. V gene TRBV5-1 combines with J gene TRBJ2-7, with D perhaps matching TRBD1 (7 bases). V was shortened by 3 bases and J by 5 bases, with 15 bases between the two germline ends. The CDR3 contains 14 residues. CDR1 is SGHRS and CDR2 is YFSETQ in the germline V gene.

This clonotype has a handful of counts. Germline is not matched at one junction end, which may reflect a read error. This chain uses TRBV20-1 with TRBJ2-7; TRBD2 matches at 8 bases. Germline V gene lookup returns CDR1 DFQATT and CDR2 SNEGSKA (reference sequence). The CDR3 covers 15 residues. The CDR3, as DNA: TGCAGTGCTAGAGTCCGGGAGGGCGCAGGGAAGAGGGATACCTTC. It codes for CSARVREGAGKRDTF.

This clonotype was counted ten times or more. A read error may produce the germline difference seen at one junction end. The chain employs TRBV5-1 and TRBJ2-5; TRBD2 aligns across 8 bases. The germline gives CDR1 SGHRS, CDR2 YFSETQ. The CDR3 totals 14 residues. CDR3 in amino acids: CASSSGLAGETQYF. The CDR3 bases are TGTGCCAGCAGCTCTGGACTAGCAGGGGAGACCCAGTACTTC.

CDR3: CASSLDPTVTYEQYF. CDR3 nucleotide sequence: TGTGCCAGCAGCTTGGACCCGACAGTTACCTACGAGCAGTACTTC. The chain carries TRBV5-6 and TRBJ2-7; D perhaps matches TRBD1 (5 bases). The germline V gene has CDR1 SGHDT and CDR2 YYEEEE. Trimming shortened V by 0 bases and J by 2 bases, and 12 bases separated the two germline ends. CDR3 length equals 15 residues.

Only a few counts were recorded for this clonotype. The chain carries TRBV30 and TRBJ2-7; D is perhaps TRBD1 (6 bases). The CDR3 loop spans 13 amino acids. Trimming removed 2 bases from V and 7 bases from J, with 15 bases in between. Germline assignment: CDR1 GTSNPN and CDR2 SVGIG (reference sequence). CDR3 sequence (DNA): TGTGCCTGGAGTTTTCAGGGGCTGGGAGAGCAGTACTTC. This codes for CAWSFQGLGEQYF.

This clonotype was observed a handful of times. This chain uses TRBV7-9 with TRBJ2-7, with D unclear. CDR3 size: 14 residues. CDR1 is SEHNR and CDR2 is FQNEAQ in the germline V gene (reference sequence). The V gene lost 1 base and the J gene lost 3 bases, with 10 bases spanning the gap. CDR3 nucleotides: TGTGCCAGCAGCTTAGAAGGCACCCTCTACGAGCAGTACTTC. Protein sequence: CASSLEGTLYEQYF. Full variable domain (missing parts from reference TRBV7-9 and TRBJ2-7): DTGVSQNPRHKITKRGQNVTFRCDPISEHNRLYWYRQTLGQGPEFLTYFQNEAQLEKSRLLSDRFSAERPKGSFSTLEIQRTEQGDSAMYLCASSLEGTLYEQYFGPGTRLTVT.

The V and J genes are TRBV5-1 and TRBJ1-4; tentatively, D is TRBD1 (6 bases). The V end was cut by 4 bases, the J end by 7 bases, with 14 bases between. Germline V gives CDR1 SGHRS, CDR2 YFSETQ. The CDR3 contains 14 residues. CDR3 DNA: TGCGCCAGCAGCCGGAGGGGGGATCGTGAAAAACTGTTTTTT. It specifies CASSRRGDREKLFF.

The rearrangement uses TRBV25-1 and TRBJ2-2; 9 nucleotides line up with TRBD1. The trim removed 7 bases at V and 5 bases at J, leaving 5 bases unmatched. Per germline, CDR1 MGHDK and CDR2 SYGVNS. This CDR3 is 14 amino acids long. CDR3 loop: CASTGTGRTGELFF. The CDR3 DNA reads as TGTGCCAGCACAGGGACAGGGAGAACCGGGGAGCTGTTTTTT.

This clonotype was seen a few times. The chain has TRBV10-3 and TRBJ2-1; D tentatively fits TRBD1 or TRBD2 (6 bases each). From germline, CDR1 is ENHRY and CDR2 SYGVKD. V shed 11 bases and J shed 4 bases, with 12 bases lying between them. The CDR3 has 12 amino acids. In DNA form, the CDR3 reads TGTGCCGCGGGGACAACTTACAATGAGCAGTTCTTC. This encodes CAAGTTYNEQFF.

The CDR3 nucleotides read TGTGCCAGCACCCCCGCGGCCAGGGTCGTTACTGAAGCTTTCTTT. It translates to CASTPAARVVTEAFF. The chain uses TRBV6-1 and TRBJ1-1, with a tentative D call TRBD1 (5 bases). The CDR3 is 15 residues long. Between the trimmed V and J ends, which lost 7 bases and 5 bases, there was a span of 20 bases. The germline V gene has CDR1 MNHNS and CDR2 SASEGT.

This clonotype was counted a few times. This chain connects TRBV20-1 to TRBJ2-1, with D maybe TRBD2 (5 bases). Germline assignment: CDR1 DFQATT and CDR2 SNEGSKA (reference sequence). V was shortened by 0 bases and J by 2 bases, with 11 bases between the two germline ends. The CDR3 is 15 residues long. The CDR3 here is CSARELGGAYNEQFF. The CDR3 coding sequence is TGCAGTGCTAGAGAACTAGGTGGGGCCTACAATGAGCAGTTCTTC.

CDR3 nucleotide sequence: TGTGCCATCAGTGTACAGGGTTCACCTGAAGCTTTCTTT. Protein: CAISVQGSPEAFF. The chain couples TRBV10-3 to TRBJ1-1; D is perhaps TRBD1 (6 bases). The CDR3 runs 13 residues. CDR1 and CDR2 (germline): ENHRY, SYGVKD. The V end was cut by 4 bases, the J end by 6 bases, with 12 bases between.

Ten or more counts support this clonotype. This chain uses TRBV4-1 with TRBJ2-1; D tentatively fits TRBD1 or TRBD2 (5 bases each). This CDR3 contains 15 residues. Germline-derived CDR1 and CDR2 are MGHRA and YSYEKL. The ends were cut back, 1 base at V and 8 bases at J, with 15 bases in the middle. The CDR3 protein is CASSQATSRGDEQFF. The DNA for the CDR3 is TGCGCCAGCAGCCAAGCGACCTCCCGAGGGGATGAGCAGTTCTTC.

CDR3: CASSGGTGRIDIQYF. In DNA, the CDR3 is TGTGCCAGCAGCGGCGGGACAGGGCGGATCGACATTCAGTACTTC. This sequence joins TRBV5-6 and TRBJ2-4, with 9 positions matching TRBD1. Germline V CDR1 and CDR2: SGHDT, YYEEEE. This CDR3 comprises 15 residues. V shed 4 bases, J shed 8 bases, and the junction held 10 bases outside the gene matches.

The chain carries TRBV7-9 and TRBJ2-7; no clear D. Germline assignment: CDR1 SEHNR and CDR2 FQNEAQ (reference sequence). The ends were cut back, 0 bases at V and 7 bases at J, with 10 bases in the middle. The CDR3 contains 13 residues. The CDR3 bases are TGTGCCAGCAGCTTAGCCCGGGCGGCGGAGCAGTACTTC. This gives the protein CASSLARAAEQYF.

This clonotype came up a few times. CDR3: CASSLVKETQYF. The CDR3 DNA sequence: TGTGCCAGCAGCTTAGTGAAGGAGACCCAGTACTTC. The V and J genes are TRBV5-4 and TRBJ2-5, with D hard to call. The V gene lost 2 bases and the J gene lost 5 bases, with 7 bases spanning the gap. In germline, CDR1 is SGHNT, CDR2 YYREEE (reference sequence). The length of the CDR3 is 12 residues.